This entry lists 30 T cell receptor beta chains sequenced from one sample in a study of blood T cell repertoires in COVID-19. Data came from immunoSEQ multiplex PCR; TCRdb stores just in-frame clones and leaves some out. The top ten hold nearly 5% of the sample, which has 150,000 or so clones, around 93% seen once. The sequenced sample consisted of peripheral blood. These TCRs come from a man aged 25 to 40 with COVID-19, enrolled during active disease.

The chain recombines TRBV7-9 with TRBJ2-3; D is unclear. Trimming removed 3 bases from V and 1 base from J, with 5 bases in between. CDR3 length: 13 residues. Germline loops: CDR1 SEHNR, CDR2 FQNEAQ (reference sequence). The CDR3 loop is CASSLPGTDTQYF. The CDR3 DNA sequence: TGTGCCAGCAGCTTGCCGGGCACAGATACGCAGTATTTT. The variable domain in full, completed from reference TRBV7-9 and TRBJ2-3, reads DTGVSQNPRHKITKRGQNVTFRCDPISEHNRLYWYRQTLGQGPEFLTYFQNEAQLEKSRLLSDRFSAERPKGSFSTLEIQRTEQGDSAMYLCASSLPGTDTQYFGPGTRLTVL.

This chain links TRBV12-1 with TRBJ1-1; no check of the table's D call, TRBD1, against the DNA was made. TRBV12-1 is noted as a pseudogene. This CDR3 spans 15 amino acids. CDR3 amino acids: CASSFALDKNTEAFF. In DNA, the CDR3 is TGTGCCAGCAGCTTTGCCCTTGACAAGAACACTGAAGCTTTCTTT.

CDR3 amino acids: CASSSGQGVGNYGYTF. CDR3 nucleotide sequence: TGCGCCAGCAGCTCGGGACAGGGCGTTGGTAACTATGGCTACACCTTC. The V gene is TRBV5-1, the J gene TRBJ1-2; the match to TRBD1 covers 9 bases. The germline V gene encodes CDR1 SGHRS and CDR2 YFSETQ. The ends lost 3 bases at V and 1 base at J; junction bases unmatched: 7. The CDR3 has 16 residues. Variable domain in full (rest from reference TRBV5-1 and TRBJ1-2): KAGVTQTPRYLIKTRGQQVTLSCSPISGHRSVSWYQQTPGQGLQFLFEYFSETQRNKGNFPGRFSGRQFSNSRSEMNVSTLELGDSALYLCASSSGQGVGNYGYTFGSGTRLTVV.

The chain uses TRBV5-5 and TRBJ2-3; TRBD1 agrees at 9 bases. This CDR3 region has 15 residues. Germline-derived CDR1 and CDR2 are SGHKS and YYEKEE (reference sequence). With 2 bases clipped from V and 2 bases from J, the junction kept 3 bases outside the gene matches. CDR3 region: CASSFGQGFTDTQYF. In DNA, the CDR3 is TGTGCCAGCAGCTTCGGACAGGGGTTCACAGATACGCAGTATTTT. Based on the CDR3 plus reference TRBV5-5 and TRBJ2-3, the full variable domain is DAGVTQSPTHLIKTRGQQVTLRCSPISGHKSVSWYQQVLGQGPQFIFQYYEKEERGRGNFPDRFSARQFPNYSSELNVNALLLGDSALYLCASSFGQGFTDTQYFGPGTRLTVL.

The V gene is TRBV19, the J gene TRBJ2-7; 9 nucleotides match TRBD1. CDR3 length: 15 residues. From germline, CDR1 is LNHDA and CDR2 SQIVND (reference sequence). Trimming at V came to 4 bases and at J to 5 bases, leaving 9 bases not matched to a gene. DNA of the CDR3: TGTGCCAGTAGTACCCCTCGGACAGGGGACCACGAGCAGTACTTC. Its protein is CASSTPRTGDHEQYF. Drawing the rest from reference TRBV19 and TRBJ2-7, the complete variable domain is DGGITQSPKYLFRKEGQNVTLSCEQNLNHDAMYWYRQDPGQGLRLIYYSQIVNDFQKGDIAEGYSVSREKKESFPLTVTSAQKNPTAFYLCASSTPRTGDHEQYFGPGTRLTVT.

J is TRBJ1-5 and V is TRBV5-6; a weak D match, TRBD1 (6 bases). Trimming cost V 0 bases and J 1 base, with 17 bases left between them. The CDR3 totals 18 residues. The V gene's germline CDR1 is SGHDT and CDR2 YYEEEE. CDR3 in amino acids: CASSLAGGGQRSNQPQHF. The CDR3 coding sequence is TGTGCCAGCAGCTTGGCTGGGGGCGGACAGAGGAGCAATCAGCCCCAGCATTTT.

The chain has TRBV19 and TRBJ2-3; D remains ambiguous. With 5 bases removed from V and 4 bases from J, the gap between germline ends came to 10 bases. From germline, CDR1 is LNHDA and CDR2 SQIVND (reference sequence). The CDR3 is made up of 13 amino acids. The CDR3: CASSPSRADTQYF. The CDR3 bases are TGTGCCAGTAGTCCCTCCCGGGCAGATACGCAGTATTTT.

The gene calls are TRBV14 and TRBJ2-1; 13 nucleotides agree with TRBD2. CDR3 size: 16 residues. With 5 bases clipped from V and 3 bases from J, the junction kept 4 bases outside the gene matches. CDR1 SGHDN and CDR2 FVKESK come from the germline V gene. CDR3 in DNA: TGTGCCAGCAGCAGGACTAGCGGGGGTGTCTACAATGAGCAGTTCTTC. It yields the protein CASSRTSGGVYNEQFF.

V is TRBV7-6 and J is TRBJ1-6; no definite D call. Trimming left V 1 base short and J 9 bases short, with 7 bases between. The CDR3 contains 13 residues. CDR1 and CDR2 from the germline V gene are SGHVS and FNYEAQ. The DNA for the CDR3 is TGTGCCAGCAGCTTAGAACAGCTTTCACCCCTCCACTTT. This gives the protein CASSLEQLSPLHF.

The chain uses TRBV3-1 (or the pseudogene TRBV3-2) and TRBJ1-2; D remains ambiguous. CDR3 length: 14 amino acids. The germline V and J ends were trimmed by 4 bases and 8 bases, with 17 bases remaining between them. From germline, CDR1 is LGHDT and CDR2 YNNKEL (reference sequence). CDR3 residues: CASSLREVTGGYTF. The DNA of the CDR3 is TGTGCCAGCAGCCTAAGGGAGGTTACGGGAGGCTACACCTTC.

The rearrangement links TRBV5-6 to TRBJ1-2, with D perhaps matching TRBD1 (6 bases). This CDR3 spans 14 amino acids. Germline V lookup: CDR1 SGHDT, CDR2 YYEEEE. V dropped 7 bases and J dropped 6 bases, with 19 bases sitting between them. CDR3 residues: CASRSSGGADGYTF. The CDR3, as DNA: TGTGCCAGCCGCTCATCGGGGGGCGCAGATGGCTACACCTTC.

This clone came up a few times. This sequence joins TRBV20-1 and TRBJ1-2, with 7 nucleotides matching TRBD1. Trimming removed 3 bases from V and 13 bases from J; junction bases left unmatched: 8. CDR3 size: 11 residues. The germline CDR1 and CDR2 sequences are DFQATT and SNEGSKA (reference sequence). CDR3 in amino acids: CSARRTGAFTF. The CDR3 DNA reads TGCAGTGCTAGGAGGACAGGTGCCTTCACCTTC.

The V and J genes are TRBV7-2 and TRBJ2-3; D call uncertain. Germline values: CDR1 SGHTA, CDR2 FQGNSA. The CDR3 is 14 residues long. Trimming removed 1 base from V and 1 base from J, with 6 bases in between. The CDR3 sequence: CASSLVPGTDTQYF. The CDR3 region has the DNA TGTGCCAGCAGCTTAGTCCCGGGCACAGATACGCAGTATTTT.

The rearrangement joins TRBV24-1 to TRBJ1-2; D gene ambiguous. The germline gives CDR1 KGHDR, CDR2 SFDVKD. Trimming took 3 bases from V and 8 from J, leaving 12 bases between them. This CDR3 has 13 residues. This CDR3 reads CATSDGPHRGYTF. The CDR3 nucleotides are TGTGCCACCAGTGATGGGCCCCATAGGGGCTACACCTTC.

This chain uses TRBV7-9 with TRBJ1-2; D possibly corresponds to TRBD1 (5 bases). The germline V gene encodes CDR1 SEHNR and CDR2 FQNEAQ (reference sequence). V was shortened by 5 bases and J by 5 bases, with 12 bases between the two germline ends. The CDR3 contains 13 residues. As DNA, the CDR3 is TGTGCCAGCAGCCTCAGGGATAGTTATGGCTACACCTTC. Its translation is CASSLRDSYGYTF.

This sequence joins TRBV9 and TRBJ2-1; 12 bases map to TRBD2. The J segment lost 10 bases and the V segment lost 0 bases, leaving 2 bases of the junction unmatched. The CDR3 loop spans 14 amino acids. Germline lookup yields CDR1 SGDLS and CDR2 YYNGEE. The CDR3 sequence is CASSVGTSGGEQFF. Written as DNA, the CDR3 is TGTGCCAGCAGCGTAGGAACTAGCGGGGGGGAGCAGTTCTTC.

The V and J genes are TRBV6-5 and TRBJ2-1; 7 bases match TRBD1. The CDR3 covers 16 residues. Looked up from germline, CDR1 is MNHEY and CDR2 is SVGAGI. V lost 0 bases to trimming and J lost 5 bases; unmatched junction nucleotides: 7. The CDR3 is CASSYSTGMRNNEQFF. The CDR3, as DNA: TGTGCCAGCAGTTACTCGACAGGGATGCGGAACAATGAGCAGTTCTTC.

V is TRBV30 and J is TRBJ2-7; weak D call: TRBD1 (5 bases). This CDR3 comprises 13 residues. Germline CDR1 and CDR2: GTSNPN and SVGIG (reference sequence). The germline V and J ends were trimmed by 3 bases and 5 bases, with 14 bases remaining between them. The CDR3 DNA reads as TGTGCCTGGAGCCCAGGGTTTAGTAACGAGCAGTACTTC. Translating it yields CAWSPGFSNEQYF. Full variable domain (missing parts from reference TRBV30 and TRBJ2-7): SQTIHQWPATLVQPVGSPLSLECTVEGTSNPNLYWYRQAAGRGLQLLFYSVGIGQISSEVPQNLSASRPQDRQFILSSKKLLLSDSGFYLCAWSPGFSNEQYFGPGTRLTVT.

The chain recombines TRBV2 with TRBJ2-2; tentatively, D is TRBD1 (5 bases). Germline-derived CDR1 and CDR2 are SNHLY and FYNNEI. Deletions cut 1 base from V and 4 bases from J, with 7 bases between. The CDR3 has 14 amino acids. CDR3 nucleotides: TGTGCCAGCAGTGAAGTAGGGGTCACCGGGGAGCTGTTTTTT. This translates into CASSEVGVTGELFF.

J is TRBJ2-1 and V is TRBV28, with D perhaps matching TRBD2 (6 bases). V was trimmed by 3 bases and J by 9 bases, leaving 12 bases between them. CDR1 and CDR2 (germline): MDHEN, SYDVKM. This CDR3 is built from 13 residues. This CDR3 reads CASSFAEGGEQFF. In nucleotides, the CDR3 is TGTGCCAGCAGTTTTGCGGAGGGCGGTGAGCAGTTCTTC.

The chain is built from TRBV7-9 and TRBJ2-1; 10 nucleotides match TRBD2. The V segment lost 6 bases and the J segment 9 bases; nucleotides outside the gene matches: 8. CDR3 length: 14 residues. Germline-derived CDR1 and CDR2 are SEHNR and FQNEAQ (reference sequence). The CDR3 loop reads CASRRTSGTAEQFF. The CDR3 bases are TGTGCCAGCAGGCGGACTAGCGGCACAGCTGAGCAGTTCTTC.

This chain links TRBV9 with TRBJ2-5; 7 bases align to TRBD1. CDR1 and CDR2 from the germline V gene are SGDLS and YYNGEE. The CDR3 totals 16 residues. J was trimmed by 0 bases and V by 4 bases; bases with no gene match: 9. CDR3 DNA: TGTGCCAGCAGCCTCGACCCCAGGGGGTACCAAGAGACCCAGTACTTC. Protein sequence: CASSLDPRGYQETQYF. Combining the CDR3 with reference TRBV9 and TRBJ2-5 gives the whole variable domain DSGVTQTPKHLITATGQRVTLRCSPRSGDLSVYWYQQSLDQGLQFLIQYYNGEERAKGNILERFSAQQFPDLHSELNLSSLELGDSALYFCASSLDPRGYQETQYFGPGTRLLVL.

Comments on this clone: The identical CDR3 is also encoded by other nucleotide sequences in the sample. Written as DNA, the CDR3 is TGCAGCGCTAGACGGGGGAACACTGAAGCTTTCTTT. Amino acid sequence: CSARRGNTEAFF. The chain combines TRBV29-1 with TRBJ1-1; no clear D. There are 12 residues in the CDR3. The germline gives CDR1 SQVTM, CDR2 ANQGSEA. V lost 7 bases to trimming and J lost 1 base, with 10 bases between them.

This chain joins TRBV4-3 and TRBJ2-1; 12 bases line up with TRBD2. J gave up 5 bases and V 2 bases, and 1 base lay outside the gene matches. CDR3 length equals 15 residues. Germline loops: CDR1 LGHNA, CDR2 YSLEER. CDR3 DNA: TGCGCCAGCAGCCAAACTAGCGGGGGGAACAATGAGCAGTTCTTC. This translates into CASSQTSGGNNEQFF.

CDR3 nucleotides: TGTGCCAGCAGCTTAAGACTAGCGGGAGATCTTACCTACAATGAGCAGTTCTTC. Protein: CASSLRLAGDLTYNEQFF. The chain employs TRBV5-5 and TRBJ2-1; 12 bases are a match to TRBD2. In germline, CDR1 is SGHKS, CDR2 YYEKEE (reference sequence). This CDR3 comprises 18 residues. The V gene end was trimmed by 2 bases and the J gene end by 2 bases; junction bases not matched to a gene: 8.

The chain is built from TRBV7-2 and TRBJ1-2; TRBD1 aligns across 7 bases. CDR1 SGHTA and CDR2 FQGNSA come from the germline V gene. Germline trimming cut 5 bases from V and 3 bases from J; bases unmatched to any gene: 3. The CDR3 covers 13 residues. CDR3 bases: TGTGCCAGCAGCCCCACAGGGGACTATGGCTACACCTTC. Translated, it gives CASSPTGDYGYTF.

This clone was found once. The chain has TRBV11-2 and TRBJ1-4; D gene ambiguous. V was cut by 5 bases and J by 2 bases, with 12 bases left in between. This CDR3 has 15 amino acids. Germline V CDR1 and CDR2: SGHAT, FQNNGV. In nucleotides, the CDR3 is TGTGCCAGCAGCCCCTGGGCAGAGACTAATGAAAAACTGTTTTTT. It encodes CASSPWAETNEKLFF.

The chain links TRBV7-3 to TRBJ2-1; maybe TRBD2 (6 bases). The V and J ends lost 3 bases and 3 bases respectively, with 12 bases between them. This CDR3 has 15 residues. The V gene's germline CDR1 is SGHTA and CDR2 FQGTGA. The DNA of the CDR3 is TGTGCCAGCAGCTTTCGGCAGGGACTCTACAATGAGCAGTTCTTC. This sequence encodes CASSFRQGLYNEQFF.

The chain combines TRBV7-2 with TRBJ1-3; D is unclear. Per germline, CDR1 SGHTA and CDR2 FQGNSA. Trimming shortened V by 5 bases and J by 0 bases, and 8 bases separated the two germline ends. This CDR3 has 14 residues. In DNA form, the CDR3 reads TGTGCCAGCAGCCTCTTTATCTCTGGAAACACCATATATTTT. Translating it yields CASSLFISGNTIYF.

The chain couples TRBV4-3 to TRBJ2-7; D may be TRBD1 (6 bases). V was clipped by 2 bases and J by 5 bases, with 19 bases between them. The CDR3 sequence is 16 residues long. Looked up from germline, CDR1 is LGHNA and CDR2 is YSLEER. CDR3 bases: TGCGCCAGCAGCCAACTGGTCCCGGGACACCCCCACGAGCAGTACTTC. Amino acids: CASSQLVPGHPHEQYF.